Reported below is one TCR beta chain. Original data processing: The assay estimated nucleated cells by amplifying reference gene primers. The table came from immunoSEQ multiplex PCR; TCRdb's copy has only in-frame clones and leaves some out. The D gene and trimming were derived from the DNA, and the V and J assignments and clone size from that table. The table shows 92,000 or so clones, with about three quarters occurring only once. These data belong to a study of blood T cell repertoires in COVID-19. The clonotype originates from a woman older than 75 with acute or convalescent COVID-19. Sequenced material: peripheral blood.

CDR3 DNA sequence: TGTGCCAGCAGCCCGGGACAGTCAGCTTACAATGAGCAGTTCTTC. This gives the protein CASSPGQSAYNEQFF. The chain recombines TRBV7-2 with TRBJ2-1, with 7 bases lining up with TRBD1. The length of the CDR3 is 15 residues. Germline-derived CDR1 and CDR2 are SGHTA and FQGNSA. J lost 4 bases, V lost 5 bases, and 8 bases had no gene match.